Here is one T cell receptor (beta chain) with its context. The germline V gene has CDR1 SGHNT and CDR2 YYREEE (reference sequence). The CDR3 extends over 14 amino acids. Trimming removed 4 bases from V and 7 bases from J; junction bases left unmatched: 3. Measured with immunoSEQ multiplex PCR; TCRdb has only the in-frame clones, and not every one. The table has around 77,000 clones, around nine tenths seen once; the top ten hold approximately 16%. The data originate from a study of blood T cell repertoires in COVID-19. The overall study: Samples taken during acute and convalescent COVID-19 were collected in the United States, Italy and Spain.

This TCR was recovered from a woman of 80 years or more with active or convalescent COVID-19. The specimen was peripheral blood. V usage is TRBV5-4 and J usage is TRBJ1-4, with 11 positions matching TRBD1. The CDR3 is CASSIGQGAEKLFF. The CDR3 bases are TGTGCCAGCAGCATCGGACAGGGGGCTGAAAAACTGTTTTTT.